A single TCR beta chain is shown here with its context. The antigen is not known. Sequencing used immunoSEQ multiplex PCR; TCRdb keeps in-frame clones, though not all of them. The sample carries more than 35,000 clones, roughly 89% recorded once. The entry originates in a study of CD8 T cells in acute hepatitis C reinfection. As for time point: naive CD8 control sorted from an acute-time-point sample. Dead cells were excluded, and live cells stained for CD3, CD8 and CD45RO. This CDR3 is built from 15 residues. Unmatched junction bases numbered 6, after V lost 6 bases and J lost 4 bases. Germline V gene data show CDR1 as MGHDK and CDR2 as SYGVNS. Study-level points and caveats: Diversity was high, without significant differences between resolver and chronic groups. All groups preferentially used TRBV04 and TRBV06, which was not due to overrepresentation in the naive pool. Few CDR3s matched those for other epitopes.

The sequenced material came from naive CD8+ T cells from PBMCs. The chain links TRBV25-1 to TRBJ2-1; TRBD1 matches 10 bases. This sequence was found in a man under 40 with chronic hepatitis C. The CDR3 loop reads CASSLRGQGYNEQFF. As DNA, the CDR3 is TGTGCCAGCAGCCTCCGGGGACAGGGGTACAATGAGCAGTTCTTC.